A single sample is the source of the 10 T cell receptor beta chains below, sequenced in a study of spatial heterogeneity in lung cancer. TCRdb independently ran MiXCR on the 5' RACE reads; one entry per CDR3 protein. The sample has 20,000 to 25,000 distinct CDR3 sequences; about 3% are singletons. Specified time point: sample taken at primary tumor resection. Sequencing of whole RNA from tumor, nontumor lung or frozen PBMC involved no sorting. The source material was PBMCs, sampled at surgery. Source of these receptors: a female donor with early-stage non-small cell lung cancer.

This clonotype was seen many times. V gene TRBV20-1 combines with J gene TRBJ2-7, with TRBD2 as a possible D gene (6 bases). This CDR3 spans 13 amino acids. Germline assignment: CDR1 DFQATT and CDR2 SNEGSKA (reference sequence). Trimming took off 3 bases at V and 3 bases at J, with 12 bases between the two ends. The CDR3 reads CSASLAALYEQYF. The CDR3 nucleotides are TGCAGTGCTAGTTTAGCGGCACTCTACGAGCAGTACTTC.

Many counts were recorded for this clonotype. V usage is TRBV27 and J usage is TRBJ2-5; 9 bases align to TRBD2. Germline-derived CDR1 and CDR2 are MNHEY and SMNVEV (reference sequence). CDR3 length: 15 residues. V was clipped by 5 bases and J by 5 bases; unmatched bases: 9. The CDR3 sequence: CASSGSSGVGETQYF. CDR3 DNA: TGTGCCAGCAGTGGGTCTAGCGGGGTAGGGGAGACCCAGTACTTC.

The chain is built from TRBV5-1 and TRBJ2-1; no clear D gene. Trimming stripped 0 bases from V and 5 bases from J, with 12 bases between. The germline V gene encodes CDR1 SGHRS and CDR2 YFSETQ. This CDR3 is 15 amino acids long. The CDR3 region has the DNA TGCGCCAGCAGCTTGGAAGGGAACTTTAACAATGAGCAGTTCTTC. Protein product: CASSLEGNFNNEQFF.

J is TRBJ2-2 and V is TRBV7-9; weak D call: TRBD1 (5 bases). Germline CDR1 SEHNR, CDR2 FQNEAQ (reference sequence). The CDR3 runs 17 residues. Trimming pared 0 bases from V and 6 bases from J, leaving 17 bases between. The CDR3: CASSLAFSGIEAGELFF. The CDR3 DNA sequence: TGTGCCAGCAGCTTAGCGTTTTCAGGGATAGAAGCCGGGGAGCTGTTTTTT.

There are many counts of this clonotype. The rearrangement links TRBV5-1 to TRBJ2-7; 8 nucleotides match TRBD1. The CDR3 totals 15 residues. The germline V gene encodes CDR1 SGHRS and CDR2 YFSETQ. Trimming at V came to 1 base and at J to 4 bases, leaving 7 bases not matched to a gene. In nucleotides, the CDR3 is TGCGCCAGCAGCTTGAGCCGGGACAGGAGGTACGAGCAGTACTTC. It codes for CASSLSRDRRYEQYF.

At least ten counts were recorded for this clonotype. The gene calls are TRBV27 and TRBJ2-1; 8 bases align to TRBD2. Losses at the gene ends were 5 bases for V and 12 bases for J; bases not matched to a gene: 9. The length of the CDR3 is 13 residues. Germline lookup yields CDR1 MNHEY and CDR2 SMNVEV (reference sequence). CDR3 sequence: CASSVGTSGWQFF. Here the CDR3 DNA reads TGTGCCAGCAGTGTGGGGACTAGTGGGTGGCAGTTCTTC.

In its sample, this clonotype was seen many times. The chain links TRBV5-1 to TRBJ2-1; 9 bases align to TRBD2. V was pared by 2 bases and J by 6 bases, with 6 bases of the junction left unmatched. The CDR3 length is 15 residues. The germline CDR1 and CDR2 sequences are SGHRS and YFSETQ. CDR3 protein: CASSLEREEGNEQFF. CDR3 nucleotide sequence: TGCGCCAGCAGCTTAGAGCGGGAGGAGGGCAATGAGCAGTTCTTC.

This clonotype was seen ten or more times. The V gene is TRBV25-1, the J gene TRBJ2-4, with D uncertain. V lost 3 bases to trimming and J lost 9 bases, with 6 bases between them. The CDR3 runs 11 residues. Germline CDR1 reads MGHDK; CDR2 reads SYGVNS. The CDR3, as DNA: TGTGCCAGCAGTGATTTAGGCATTCAGTACTTC. Protein sequence: CASSDLGIQYF.

This clonotype was observed many times. The CDR3 coding sequence is TGCAGCGGTGTGACGGGACGCACTGAAGCTTTCTTT. As protein: CSGVTGRTEAFF. The chain joins TRBV29-1 to TRBJ1-1; TRBD1 is a possible D gene (5 bases). The V and J ends lost 7 bases and 4 bases respectively, with 13 bases between them. The germline V gene encodes CDR1 SQVTM and CDR2 ANQGSEA. This CDR3 has 12 residues.

This clonotype has a count of ten or more. J is TRBJ2-7 and V is TRBV10-3; TRBD1 or TRBD2 may be the D gene (5 bases each). The CDR3 totals 12 residues. In germline, CDR1 is ENHRY, CDR2 SYGVKD. Trimming cost V 10 bases and J 3 bases, with 13 bases left between them. Written as DNA, the CDR3 is TGTGCCACCAGGGACCGGCGCTACGAGCAGTACTTC. Protein: CATRDRRYEQYF.